This section outlines one TCR beta chain sequence together with its context. The sample belongs to a study of blood T cell repertoires in COVID-19. Whole-study context: Researchers got acute and convalescent COVID-19 samples from the United States, Italy and Spain. The analysed material was cDNA or gDNA that came from T cells, B-cell-depleted T cells, or PBMCs.

The data were produced by immunoSEQ multiplex PCR, yet TCRdb's version contains in-frame clones alone and is incomplete. The table records tens of thousands of clones, approximately 88% of them present only once. The CDR3 spans 13 residues. The junction had 8 bases not matched to a gene; V was cut back by 4 bases and J by 10 bases. Germline CDR1 and CDR2: GTSNPN and SVGIG (reference sequence). The chain employs TRBV30 and TRBJ2-1; 9 bases align to TRBD2. The clonotype originates from a human donor in a cohort sampled during active COVID-19. The specimen was peripheral blood. This CDR3 reads CAWTGTSFREQFF. The DNA for the CDR3 is TGTGCCTGGACCGGGACTAGCTTTCGGGAGCAGTTCTTC.